This paragraph reports one T cell receptor beta chain. Its antigen is still unknown. The sample is drawn from a study of metastatic and nonmetastatic thyroid tumors. Study information: Repertoire data that came from the blood and tumor or nodule tissue of malignant and benign thyroid patients were compared. Study-wide points: Malignant tumors reportedly showed significantly higher TCR beta diversity than benign nodules in both blood and tumor.

As processed by the authors: The distant-metastasis classifier for papillary thyroid cancer was built from CDR3 differences across clinicopathological groups. TCRdb used MiXCR to call clones anew from the PCR reads. For this entry, the V and J calls and clone size follow TCRdb and not the study's own pipeline. The repertoire holds about 92,000 clones, with about 15% as singletons. V lost 6 bases and J lost 9, with 28 bases in between. Germline V gene lookup returns CDR1 SGHRS and CDR2 YFSETQ. The length of the CDR3 is 17 residues. All patients were untreated before thyroid surgery. V gene TRBV5-1 combines with J gene TRBJ2-1; D may correspond to TRBD1 or TRBD2 (5 bases each). Sequencing input: blood. This sequence was found in a female donor with papillary thyroid cancer or a benign thyroid nodule (not recorded which). Some clones in this sample may be carry-over from other donors' samples. This CDR3 reads CASIFNPTSGGAVEQFF. CDR3 nucleotide sequence: TGCGCCAGCATCTTTAACCCCACTAGTGGTGGGGCGGTTGAGCAGTTCTTC.